The table lists the clone carrying this T cell receptor beta chain with many counts. The antigen is not known. The read is 3 residues too short to cover the CDR3 end, so that end is filled in from the germline J gene. The data derive from a study of T cell clonality in common variable immunodeficiency. Notes on the study in general: In common variable immunodeficiency, TCR beta chains reportedly carried fewer deletions and N-nucleotide insertions. Repertoire-complication correlations in CVID were limited by patient heterogeneity.

Germline V gene data show CDR1 as LNHDA and CDR2 as SQIVND (reference sequence). The CDR3 is 15 amino acids. V was shortened by 2 bases and J by 6 bases, with 14 bases between the two germline ends. Equal genomic DNA amounts from CVID and control samples were sequenced. TCRdb keeps only in-frame clones here, not all; method: immunoSEQ multiplex PCR. Observed in the sample are 40,000 to 50,000 clones, none of them singletons. The chain couples TRBV19 to TRBJ1-5; perhaps TRBD1 as D (6 bases). The sequenced sample consisted of peripheral blood mononuclear cells. The TCR sequence derives from a person aged 18 to 75 in good health. The CDR3 spells CASSILQGEGQPQHF. The sequenced CDR3 bases are TGTGCCAGTAGTATACTACAGGGTGAGGGTCAGCCC. The variable domain in full, completed from reference TRBV19 and TRBJ1-5, reads DGGITQSPKYLFRKEGQNVTLSCEQNLNHDAMYWYRQDPGQGLRLIYYSQIVNDFQKGDIAEGYSVSREKKESFPLTVTSAQKNPTAFYLCASSILQGEGQPQHFGDGTRLSIL.